This TCR beta chain comes out of a study of cytomegalovirus exposure and HLA in healthy donors. Study context: The roughly 120 validation repertoires, a later analysis reported, used the same platform as the approximately 670 repertoires from the first cohort. Study results and caveats: The study listed under 200 cytomegalovirus-associated TCR beta chains. Most sequenced TCRs were rare (though some public TCRs occurred in many donors). Later, an analysis found that TCR clusters from the first cohort tended to co-occur in the roughly 110 validation repertoires.

The CDR3 covers 12 residues. Germline V gene lookup returns CDR1 MNHNS and CDR2 SASEGT. Trimming cost V 5 bases and J 3 bases, with 8 bases left between them. The table came from immunoSEQ multiplex PCR; TCRdb's copy has only in-frame clones and leaves some out. The sample lists 150,000 to 200,000 clones, around 84% occurring once. Turning to this clone: What it recognizes is unknown. Additional DNA sequences in this sample encode the identical CDR3.

This sequence originates from a man between 18 and 35 years old in good health and CMV-seropositive. The chain joins TRBV6-1 to TRBJ2-7; possible D gene TRBD1, 5 bases. The sample consisted of PBMCs. The CDR3 sequence is CASSWGGYEQYF. For the CDR3, the DNA is TGTGCCAGCAGTTGGGGCGGCTACGAGCAGTACTTC.